These 6 T cell receptor beta chains share one sample of origin, sequenced in a study of human T cells and chemical hapten exposure. Time point defined: patch test 1, 2 weeks after DPC sensitization. As for treatment: therapeutic diphenylcyclopropenone sensitization with weekly scalp DPC. Each CDR3 protein gets one entry after TCRdb re-called the RACE reads with MiXCR. The table has around 120,000 distinct CDR3 sequences, roughly 13% seen once. The sequenced sample was whole blood, obtained in connection with sensitization to the hapten diphenylcyclopropenone (DPC). The receptor source for this set is a man between 18 and 29 years old with alopecia areata. Some clones in this sample may be carry-over from other donors' samples.

The chain carries TRBV10-3 and TRBJ2-7; TRBD2 aligns across 8 bases. V shed 6 bases, J shed 0 bases, and the junction held 4 bases outside the gene matches. The CDR3 length is 14 residues. Germline V lookup: CDR1 ENHRY, CDR2 SYGVKD. DNA for the CDR3: TGTGCCATCAGAGGAGCGGGGGCCTCCTACGAGCAGTACTTC. Translated: CAIRGAGASYEQYF.

This clonotype has a single count. The CDR3 nucleotides read TGTGCCAGCACCGGGCCCCGATCTGGGGCCAACGTCCTGACTTTC. This sequence encodes CASTGPRSGANVLTF. The chain employs TRBV27 and TRBJ2-6; the D is unclear. CDR1 and CDR2 (germline): MNHEY, SMNVEV (reference sequence). V was pared by 7 bases and J by 1 base, with 11 bases between. This CDR3 has 15 residues.

This clonotype was observed at least ten times. V is TRBV29-1 and J is TRBJ2-2; perhaps TRBD1 as D (7 bases). The CDR3 covers 14 residues. V was shortened by 4 bases and J by 0 bases, with 9 bases between the two germline ends. Germline V gene lookup returns CDR1 SQVTM and CDR2 ANQGSEA. The CDR3 loop reads CSVGRGANTGELFF. The CDR3 coding sequence is TGCAGCGTTGGCAGGGGGGCGAACACCGGGGAGCTGTTTTTT.

This clonotype was detected only a few times. This chain links TRBV2 with TRBJ2-7, with TRBD1 matching 12 bases. Germline CDR1 SNHLY, CDR2 FYNNEI. Trimming cost V 7 bases and J 3 bases; bases outside gene matches: 16. The CDR3 consists of 18 residues. CDR3 in DNA: TGTGCCAGCAAGGCAACCGGGACAGGGGGCGCAAATTTCTACGAGCAGTACTTC. Its protein is CASKATGTGGANFYEQYF.

In this sample, this clonotype turned up a few times. This chain connects TRBV6-2 or TRBV6-3 to TRBJ2-7; 8 bases are a match to TRBD1. The V gene's germline CDR1 is MNHEY and CDR2 SVGEGT. The CDR3 is 15 amino acids. V lost 2 bases and J lost 2; bases outside the gene matches: 5. The CDR3 nucleotides read TGTGCCAGCAGTTACCTCAAGACAGGGGCCTACGAGCAGTACGTC. Its protein product is CASSYLKTGAYEQYV.

This clonotype has more than one count but fewer than ten. The V gene is TRBV7-6, the J gene TRBJ2-6; D is possibly TRBD1 (6 bases). From germline, CDR1 is SGHVS and CDR2 FNYEAQ. CDR3 length equals 16 residues. The V end lost 4 bases, the J end lost 4 bases, and 14 bases lay between the germline ends. This chain's CDR3 is CASSSPGDPGANVLTF. As DNA, the CDR3 is TGTGCCAGCAGCTCCCCAGGGGATCCCGGGGCCAACGTCCTGACTTTC.